This passage covers 30 T cell receptor beta chains from one sample sequenced in a study of CD8 T cells in Susac syndrome. An input of 0.5 to 1 ug of RNA was subjected to reverse transcription using random hexamers. TCRdb used MiXCR to reprocess the immunoSEQ multiplex PCR reads, holding one entry per CDR3 protein. Counted here are more than 200,000 distinct CDR3 sequences, around 90% occurring once; the ten biggest clones make up less than 0.15%. Sequenced material: CD8+ T cells from PBMCs. These receptors originate from a human donor with multiple sclerosis.

The chain combines TRBV3-1 with TRBJ2-2, with 7 bases lining up with TRBD1. This CDR3 has 15 residues. The junction had 5 bases not matched to a gene; V was cut back by 2 bases and J by 5 bases. CDR1 is LGHDT, CDR2 YNNKEL, per germline (reference sequence). DNA for the CDR3: TGTGCCAGCAGCCAAAGACAGGGCAGTACCGGGGAGCTGTTTTTT. Translation gives CASSQRQGSTGELFF.

The rearrangement joins TRBV30 to TRBJ1-1; a possible D gene is TRBD1 (5 bases). V dropped 4 bases and J dropped 7 bases, with 16 bases sitting between them. From germline, CDR1 is GTSNPN and CDR2 SVGIG (reference sequence). The CDR3 runs to 13 residues. The CDR3, as DNA: TGTGCCTGGAACGAGCTAAAGAGGGGTGAAGCTTTCTTT. It codes for CAWNELKRGEAFF.

The chain couples TRBV6-6 to TRBJ1-1, with D possibly TRBD1 on 6 matching bases. This CDR3 has 16 amino acids. CDR1 is MNHNY, CDR2 SVGAGI, per germline (reference sequence). Trimming pared 2 bases from V and 1 base from J, leaving 14 bases between. This CDR3 reads CASSYPSGHKNTEAFF. The CDR3 DNA reads as TGTGCCAGCAGTTACCCTTCGGGACACAAGAACACTGAAGCTTTCTTT.

This chain uses TRBV27 with TRBJ2-7, with D perhaps being TRBD1 or TRBD2 (7 bases each). This CDR3 has 13 amino acids. Trimming cost V 8 bases and J 3 bases, with 14 bases left between them. The germline V gene encodes CDR1 MNHEY and CDR2 SMNVEV (reference sequence). For the CDR3, the DNA is TGTGCCAGCGGGGAGGGGGCCGGCTACGAGCAGTACTTC. This translates into CASGEGAGYEQYF.

The count of this clonotype is one. V and J are TRBV15 and TRBJ2-3, with 10 bases lining up with TRBD2. The CDR3 covers 18 residues. The V and J ends lost 0 bases and 2 bases, in that order; junction bases with no gene match: 8. Per the germline V gene, CDR1 is LNHNV and CDR2 is YYDKDF (reference sequence). CDR3 DNA: TGTGCCACCAGCAGAGAACCCCAGCTAGCGGGAGTCACAGATACGCAGTATTTT. Encoded protein: CATSREPQLAGVTDTQYF.

V gene TRBV30 combines with J gene TRBJ2-5, with unresolved D. V was shortened by 3 bases and J by 7 bases, with 12 bases between the two germline ends. CDR3 length: 12 amino acids. Germline loops: CDR1 GTSNPN, CDR2 SVGIG (reference sequence). CDR3 amino acids: CAWRGRVRTQYF. In DNA form, the CDR3 reads TGTGCCTGGAGGGGTAGGGTGAGGACCCAGTACTTC.

This chain uses TRBV27 with TRBJ2-4; D gene unclear. V gave up 3 bases and J gave up 9 bases, with 12 bases separating them. This CDR3 has 13 residues. Germline V CDR1 and CDR2: MNHEY, SMNVEV (reference sequence). The CDR3 protein is CASSFPGGRIQYF. The CDR3 DNA reads as TGTGCCAGCAGTTTCCCCGGCGGCCGCATTCAGTACTTC.

The chain joins TRBV16 to TRBJ1-4; no clear D. The CDR3 covers 15 residues. CDR1 and CDR2 from the germline V gene are KGHSY and FQNENV. Trimming took 4 bases from V and 0 from J, leaving 9 bases between them. This chain's CDR3 is CASSPFGTTNEKLFF. In nucleotides, the CDR3 is TGTGCCAGCAGCCCATTCGGGACAACTAATGAAAAACTGTTTTTT.

The chain joins TRBV5-1 to TRBJ2-7, with D maybe TRBD2 (7 bases). There are 15 residues in the CDR3. The V end was cut by 0 bases, the J end by 1 base, with 11 bases between. CDR1 is SGHRS, CDR2 YFSETQ, per germline. CDR3 nucleotides: TGCGCCAGCAGCTTGGATGGGAGGGGGTCCTACGAGCAGTACTTC. Its protein product is CASSLDGRGSYEQYF.

This clonotype was counted once. The chain carries TRBV11-2 and TRBJ2-3; 11 nucleotides align to TRBD2. Germline values: CDR1 SGHAT, CDR2 FQNNGV. The CDR3 has 16 amino acids. The J segment lost 2 bases and the V segment lost 4 bases, leaving 5 bases of the junction unmatched. The DNA for the CDR3 is TGTGCCAGCAGCTCCACTAGCGGGAGCGTCACAGATACGCAGTATTTT. Its translation is CASSSTSGSVTDTQYF.

The chain uses TRBV10-3 and TRBJ2-2; maybe TRBD2 (5 bases). CDR1 ENHRY and CDR2 SYGVKD come from the germline V gene. V was shortened by 7 bases and J by 7 bases, with 13 bases between the two germline ends. This CDR3 region has 13 residues. The CDR3 protein is CAITGSSDGELFF. For the CDR3, the DNA is TGTGCCATCACGGGATCCTCGGACGGGGAGCTGTTTTTT.

The V gene is TRBV7-6, the J gene TRBJ1-1, with D unresolved. The CDR3 loop spans 15 amino acids. Trimming took 1 base from V and 0 from J, leaving 9 bases between them. CDR1 and CDR2 (germline): SGHVS, FNYEAQ. The CDR3 nucleotides read TGTGCCAGCAGCTTAGAGACGGTCTTGAACACTGAAGCTTTCTTT. It translates to CASSLETVLNTEAFF. Full variable domain (remainder filled in from reference TRBV7-6 and TRBJ1-1): GAGVSQSPRYKVTKRGQDVALRCDPISGHVSLYWYRQALGQGPEFLTYFNYEAQQDKSGLPNDRFSAERPEGSISTLTIQRTEQRDSAMYRCASSLETVLNTEAFFGQGTRLTVV.

The CDR3: CATSRTLSGSTDTQYF. In DNA form, the CDR3 reads TGTGCCACCAGCAGGACCCTTAGCGGGAGTACAGATACGCAGTATTTT. The rearrangement uses TRBV15 and TRBJ2-3; the match to TRBD2 covers 9 bases. CDR1 is LNHNV, CDR2 YYDKDF, per germline (reference sequence). Germline trimming cut 3 bases from V and 3 bases from J; bases unmatched to any gene: 7. CDR3 length equals 16 residues.

This clonotype was recorded only once. Since the CDR3 does not end with the conserved phenylalanine or tryptophan, this likely comes from a read error. The V gene is TRBV5-1, the J gene TRBJ1-1; D unresolved. This CDR3 is 13 amino acids long. Germline V gene data show CDR1 as SGHRS and CDR2 as YFSETQ. The ends were cut back, 7 bases at V and 0 bases at J, with 10 bases in the middle. The CDR3 DNA reads TGCGCCAGCTTCCTTGGGGTGAACACTGAAGCTTTCCTT. Its translation is CASFLGVNTEAFL.

V gene TRBV12-3 or TRBV12-4 combines with J gene TRBJ2-3, with D unclear. V was clipped by 5 bases and J by 3 bases, with 12 bases between them. The CDR3 sequence is 14 residues long. The CDR3 DNA follows: TGTGCCAGCAGTCACTGGACCGCAACAGATACGCAGTATTTT. This translates into CASSHWTATDTQYF.

The gene calls are TRBV9 and TRBJ1-4, with TRBD1 matching 7 bases. The germline CDR1 and CDR2 sequences are SGDLS and YYNGEE. Trimming took 0 bases from V and 6 from J; bases not matched to a gene: 5. This CDR3 has 15 amino acids. CDR3 loop: CASSVGGQLHEKLFF. For the CDR3, the DNA is TGTGCCAGCAGCGTAGGGGGACAGCTCCATGAAAAACTGTTTTTT.

The chain joins TRBV7-9 to TRBJ2-7; no clear D. CDR3 length equals 14 residues. CDR1 and CDR2 (germline): SEHNR, FQNEAQ (reference sequence). Trimming shortened V by 5 bases and J by 7 bases, and 18 bases separated the two germline ends. The CDR3 sequence: CASSPHGRAEEQYF. The DNA for the CDR3 is TGTGCCAGCAGCCCCCATGGCCGGGCGGAGGAGCAGTACTTC.

The chain employs TRBV2 and TRBJ2-7; 9 bases are shared with TRBD2. With 3 bases clipped from V and 3 bases from J, the junction kept 3 bases outside the gene matches. Germline assignment: CDR1 SNHLY and CDR2 FYNNEI. The CDR3 is 14 amino acids. CDR3 loop: CASSDSGGHYEQYF. The CDR3 DNA follows: TGTGCCAGCAGTGATAGCGGGGGCCACTACGAGCAGTACTTC.

V usage is TRBV19 and J usage is TRBJ1-1; no definite D call. Germline V gene sequence: CDR1 LNHDA, CDR2 SQIVND (reference sequence). This CDR3 has 13 amino acids. V lost 10 bases and J lost 5, with 17 bases in between. CDR3 sequence: CATGAGGGTEAFF. In DNA, the CDR3 is TGTGCCACCGGAGCGGGCGGCGGGACTGAAGCTTTCTTT.

The chain uses TRBV24-1 and TRBJ2-1; D gene unclear. The CDR3 length is 14 residues. Germline V gene data show CDR1 as KGHDR and CDR2 as SFDVKD. V was clipped by 4 bases and J by 4 bases, with 10 bases between them. The CDR3 bases are TGTGCCACCAGTGAGGCCACGGTATACAATGAGCAGTTCTTC. As protein: CATSEATVYNEQFF.

Concerning this clonotype: A junction boundary mismatches the germline segment, possibly from a read error. The chain has TRBV7-9 and TRBJ2-4; D is undetermined. Germline V lookup: CDR1 SEHNR, CDR2 FQNEAQ (reference sequence). This CDR3 comprises 16 residues. CDR3 in DNA: TGTGCCAGCAGCTTAGCGCTTGCAGGATCCAAAGACATTCAGTACTTC. Translation: CASSLALAGSKDIQYF.

The chain recombines TRBV14 with TRBJ2-3; TRBD2 might be the D (6 bases). The germline V and J ends were trimmed by 1 base and 5 bases, with 16 bases remaining between them. This CDR3 has 16 residues. Germline CDR1 SGHDN, CDR2 FVKESK. The CDR3 here is CASSQAGTSVEDTQYF. CDR3 in DNA: TGTGCCAGCAGCCAAGCGGGGACTTCTGTTGAAGATACGCAGTATTTT.

The table lists this clonotype with a count of one. V and J are TRBV19 and TRBJ2-3; possible D gene TRBD2, 5 bases. Germline lookup yields CDR1 LNHDA and CDR2 SQIVND (reference sequence). The ends were cut back, 3 bases at V and 6 bases at J, with 10 bases in the middle. This CDR3 contains 13 residues. The CDR3 region has the DNA TGTGCCAGTAGTATTCTTTCGGGGGATACGCAGTATTTT. Translated, it gives CASSILSGDTQYF.

This chain links TRBV20-1 with TRBJ2-5, with D perhaps given as TRBD1 or TRBD2 (5 bases each). This CDR3 spans 15 amino acids. CDR1 is DFQATT, CDR2 SNEGSKA, per germline (reference sequence). Trimming left V 0 bases short and J 5 bases short, with 16 bases between. This CDR3 reads CSARDLDTWGETQYF. Here the CDR3 DNA reads TGCAGTGCTAGAGACCTTGATACGTGGGGGGAGACCCAGTACTTC.

The V gene is TRBV19, the J gene TRBJ1-2; tentatively, D is TRBD1 (5 bases). This CDR3 region has 13 residues. V was cut by 4 bases and J by 4 bases, with 10 bases left in between. CDR1 and CDR2 from the germline V gene are LNHDA and SQIVND (reference sequence). The CDR3 DNA sequence: TGTGCCAGTAGTAGGGGCCAGATCTATGGCTACACCTTC. Translating it yields CASSRGQIYGYTF.

The chain links TRBV4-2 to TRBJ2-7; 7 bases are shared with TRBD2. After removal of 0 bases from V and 0 bases from J, the junction contained 8 bases not matched to a gene. CDR3 size: 17 residues. Germline CDR1 and CDR2: LGHNA and YNFKEQ. CDR3 nucleotides: TGTGCCAGCAGCCAAGATCGCGCTAGCGGTAGCTCCTACGAGCAGTACTTC. Amino acid sequence: CASSQDRASGSSYEQYF.

The genes are TRBV12-3 or TRBV12-4 and TRBJ2-2; TRBD1 agrees at 8 bases. CDR3 size: 17 residues. V was pared by 1 base and J by 7 bases, with 11 bases of the junction left unmatched. CDR3 sequence: CASSLGSGTGPLGELFF. The CDR3 bases are TGTGCCAGCAGTTTAGGATCCGGGACAGGCCCCCTCGGGGAGCTGTTTTTT.

This clonotype has only a few counts. The gene calls are TRBV19 and TRBJ2-1; TRBD2 agrees at 8 bases. CDR1 and CDR2 from the germline V gene are LNHDA and SQIVND (reference sequence). The V and J ends lost 2 bases and 4 bases, in that order; junction bases with no gene match: 1. This CDR3 is built from 14 residues. Here the CDR3 DNA reads TGTGCCAGTAGTATAACTAGCGGTTACAATGAGCAGTTCTTC. Translation: CASSITSGYNEQFF.

The chain links TRBV27 to TRBJ2-7, with TRBD2 matching 9 bases. This CDR3 spans 15 amino acids. V lost 0 bases, J lost 6 bases, and 6 bases stayed unmatched. CDR1 and CDR2 from the germline V gene are MNHEY and SMNVEV (reference sequence). DNA of the CDR3: TGTGCCAGCAGTTTATCGGGCCTAGCGGGGACCGAGCAGTACTTC. This translates into CASSLSGLAGTEQYF.

V and J are TRBV4-1 and TRBJ2-1, with D perhaps TRBD1 or TRBD2 (6 bases each). The V and J ends lost 2 bases and 3 bases respectively, with 8 bases between them. The CDR3 runs to 14 residues. The germline V gene has CDR1 MGHRA and CDR2 YSYEKL. CDR3 amino acids: CASSQRGDYNEQFF. The CDR3 coding sequence is TGCGCCAGCAGCCAAAGGGGGGACTACAATGAGCAGTTCTTC.